Listed here are 14 T cell receptor beta chains from one sample, sequenced in a study of control samples from healthy donors and cancer patients. Only in-frame clones appear in the TCRdb table, and some are missing; sequencing was by immunoSEQ multiplex PCR. Seen here are tens of thousands of clones, about 88% observed once, and the top ten hold about 7.4%. Sequencing used blood. These receptors all come from an older woman in good health.

In this sample, this clone turned up once. J is TRBJ1-6 and V is TRBV5-6; a possible D gene is TRBD1 (5 bases). CDR3 length equals 14 residues. The V and J ends lost 1 base and 10 bases respectively, with 12 bases between them. Germline assignment: CDR1 SGHDT and CDR2 YYEEEE. CDR3 amino acids: CASSLPRAKSPLHF. CDR3 DNA: TGTGCCAGCAGCTTGCCCAGGGCGAAATCACCCCTCCACTTT. Supplemented by reference TRBV5-6 and TRBJ1-6, the full variable domain reads DAGVTQSPTHLIKTRGQQVTLRCSPKSGHDTVSWYQQALGQGPQFIFQYYEEEERQRGNFPDRFSGHQFPNYSSELNVNALLLGDSALYLCASSLPRAKSPLHFGNGTRLTVT.

The chain links TRBV18 to TRBJ1-2; tentatively, D is TRBD1 (6 bases). Per germline, CDR1 KGHSH and CDR2 LQKENI. The CDR3 runs to 16 residues. The V gene lost 3 bases and the J gene lost 4 bases, with 18 bases spanning the gap. The CDR3 DNA is TGTGCCAGCTCACCCCCGGGCCCTACAGGGAGCTATGGCTACACCTTC. Amino acid sequence: CASSPPGPTGSYGYTF.

The chain combines TRBV5-1 with TRBJ2-3, with D perhaps matching TRBD1 (7 bases). This CDR3 has 16 residues. V dropped 5 bases and J dropped 0 bases, with 16 bases sitting between them. Germline CDR1 reads SGHRS; CDR2 reads YFSETQ. CDR3 DNA: TGCGCCAGCAGGGAACGACAGGGAGGAAGCACAGATACGCAGTATTTT. This translates into CASRERQGGSTDTQYF.

This clone was seen more than once but under ten times. The V call is TRBV6-5, the J call TRBJ1-1, with TRBD1 as a possible D gene (6 bases). Germline assignment: CDR1 MNHEY and CDR2 SVGAGI. V gave up 0 bases and J gave up 1 base, with 12 bases separating them. The CDR3 consists of 16 residues. This CDR3 reads CASSYSWGGRNTEAFF. In DNA, the CDR3 is TGTGCCAGCAGTTACTCGTGGGGGGGCCGGAACACTGAAGCTTTCTTT.

This clone was counted a single time. The chain uses TRBV30 and TRBJ2-2, with D perhaps being TRBD1 or TRBD2 (6 bases each). Germline V gene data show CDR1 as GTSNPN and CDR2 as SVGIG (reference sequence). The CDR3 is made up of 16 amino acids. V shed 3 bases and J shed 2 bases, with 16 bases lying between them. This chain's CDR3 is CAWRGGSGLNTGELFF. CDR3 nucleotides: TGTGCCTGGAGGGGGGGCAGCGGCCTAAACACCGGGGAGCTGTTTTTT.

The rearrangement links TRBV6-5 to TRBJ2-7, with 7 positions matching TRBD1. The CDR3 consists of 15 residues. Germline V gene sequence: CDR1 MNHEY, CDR2 SVGAGI. J gave up 3 bases and V 4 bases, and 9 bases lay outside the gene matches. CDR3 residues: CASSSPGTEIYEQYF. In DNA, the CDR3 is TGTGCCAGCAGTTCCCCCGGGACAGAAATCTACGAGCAGTACTTC.

The V call is TRBV28, the J call TRBJ2-7; 7 nucleotides align to TRBD1. Trimming at V came to 6 bases and at J to 4 bases, leaving 12 bases not matched to a gene. Germline V gene data show CDR1 as MDHEN and CDR2 as SYDVKM. There are 15 residues in the CDR3. The CDR3 DNA follows: TGTGCCAGCAGCCCCGACAGGGCTATCGTATACGAGCAGTACTTC. This translates into CASSPDRAIVYEQYF.

The chain is built from TRBV18 and TRBJ1-5, with 9 bases aligning to TRBD1. V was clipped by 6 bases and J by 1 base; unmatched bases: 7. This CDR3 has 16 residues. In germline, CDR1 is KGHSH, CDR2 LQKENI. The CDR3, as DNA: TGTGCCAGCTCCCCGACAGGGGGTGGGAGCAATCAGCCCCAGCATTTT. It yields the protein CASSPTGGGSNQPQHF.

J is TRBJ2-1 and V is TRBV7-2; D may be TRBD2 (6 bases). This CDR3 is 15 amino acids long. Trimming cost V 5 bases and J 5 bases, with 16 bases left between them. The germline V gene has CDR1 SGHTA and CDR2 FQGNSA. CDR3: CASSKSEGGHNEQFF. The CDR3 DNA reads TGTGCCAGCAGCAAATCGGAGGGAGGCCACAATGAGCAGTTCTTC.

V is TRBV28 and J is TRBJ2-1; 7 bases match TRBD2. CDR3 length: 16 residues. Germline loops: CDR1 MDHEN, CDR2 SYDVKM. The trim removed 3 bases at V and 1 base at J, leaving 6 bases unmatched. The CDR3 sequence: CASSFPGGPSYNEQFF. DNA for the CDR3: TGTGCCAGCAGTTTCCCGGGGGGACCTTCCTACAATGAGCAGTTCTTC.

This clone has only one observation. The V call is TRBV6-6, the J call TRBJ2-7, with TRBD1 matching 10 bases. The ends lost 7 bases at V and 2 bases at J; junction bases unmatched: 8. The CDR3 loop spans 15 amino acids. From germline, CDR1 is MNHNY and CDR2 SVGAGI (reference sequence). CDR3 nucleotide sequence: TGTGCCAGCACCCCGACAGGGGGCCTTGCCTACGAGCAGTACTTC. It encodes CASTPTGGLAYEQYF.

This clone has only one observation. The chain combines TRBV6-5 with TRBJ2-3, with 14 bases that match TRBD2. V trimming: 4 bases; J trimming: 3 bases; junction bases outside the gene matches: 3. This CDR3 contains 16 residues. Germline assignment: CDR1 MNHEY and CDR2 SVGAGI. CDR3 amino acids: CASSSWTSGRTDTQYF. The CDR3, as DNA: TGTGCCAGCAGTTCATGGACTAGCGGGAGGACAGATACGCAGTATTTT.

The chain carries TRBV5-1 and TRBJ1-2; D is perhaps TRBD1 (6 bases). CDR3 length: 14 residues. Deletions cut 0 bases from V and 8 bases from J, with 14 bases between. The germline V gene encodes CDR1 SGHRS and CDR2 YFSETQ. The CDR3 is CASSLAVTGIGYTF. The CDR3 nucleotides are TGCGCCAGCAGCTTGGCGGTCACAGGGATCGGCTACACCTTC.

The rearrangement links TRBV29-1 to TRBJ1-1, with D possibly TRBD1 on 6 matching bases. The germline CDR1 and CDR2 sequences are SQVTM and ANQGSEA. Trimming took off 6 bases at V and 8 bases at J, with 13 bases between the two ends. The CDR3 runs 11 residues. The DNA for the CDR3 is TGCAGCGTGGTAAGGGGGATCGAAGCTTTCTTT. Translated, it gives CSVVRGIEAFF.